The next 2 T cell receptor beta chains were all read from a single sample in a study of naive and memory T cell subsets. TCR cDNA received a 3' ligated oligonucleotide that carried a UMI. Four PCR rounds used nested alpha and beta constant region primers plus the SP2 primer. TCRdb reanalysed the 5' RACE reads using MiXCR and keeps one entry per CDR3 protein. This table holds tens of thousands of distinct CDR3 sequences, approximately 7.2% found once. The receptor set was obtained from a male donor in good health.

The chain links TRBV28 to TRBJ1-1; no reliable D call. Germline CDR1 MDHEN, CDR2 SYDVKM. V was shortened by 3 bases and J by 0 bases, with 8 bases between the two germline ends. The CDR3 is 14 residues long. The DNA of the CDR3 is TGTGCCAGCAGTTTGGTCCAGATGAACACTGAAGCTTTCTTT. Its translation is CASSLVQMNTEAFF.

Ten or more counts support this clonotype. The gene calls are TRBV5-1 and TRBJ2-2; TRBD1 matches at 9 bases. Losses at the gene ends were 4 bases for V and 5 bases for J; bases not matched to a gene: 6. The CDR3 consists of 15 residues. Germline assignment: CDR1 SGHRS and CDR2 YFSETQ. CDR3 loop: CASSVGTGRTGELFF. As DNA, the CDR3 is TGCGCCAGCAGCGTGGGGACAGGGCGAACCGGGGAGCTGTTTTTT.